This T cell receptor beta chain was recovered during a study of shared clonotypes between healthy human individuals. Broader study findings: The study found lower generation probabilities in non-shared clonotypes than in those shared by all four donors. Only blood underwent sampling, and tissue repertoires likely differ.

The CDR3 loop spans 14 amino acids. Germline V gene data show CDR1 as SGHTA and CDR2 as FQGNSA. V gave up 1 base and J gave up 7 bases, with 11 bases separating them. A remark on this clone: Its antigen is unidentified.

Using immunoSEQ multiplex PCR, the repertoire was profiled, and TCRdb retains in-frame clones only, with some absent. The repertoire includes fewer than 1.8 million clones, around 98.5% of them detected once, and approximately 0.38% sits in the top ten. The chain couples TRBV7-2 to TRBJ1-5; D is unclear. This TCR derives from a man aged 25-45 years in good health. Material for sequencing was naive CD4+ T cells sorted from blood. Subset of the sample: CD45RA+ positively selected. The CDR3 spells CASSLDRSGQPQHF. CDR3 sequence (DNA): TGTGCCAGCAGCTTAGATAGGTCTGGGCAGCCCCAGCATTTT.